The TCR beta chain under discussion was sequenced for a study of blood T cells in healthy people across ages. Study-wide background: Per two T cells, template switching captured roughly one barcoded beta molecule. Notes on the study in general: Whereas aged donors had fewer naive CD4+ cells, long-lived donors had more of them and higher diversity.

Comment on this clonotype: Its specificity is unknown.

At least 7 million PBMCs were isolated per sample. Together with a sample-barcoded 5' primer, a J-beta primer mix was included in a second PCR lasting about 7 to 11 cycles. TCRdb re-derived calls from the 5' RACE reads in MiXCR, one entry per CDR3 protein. The sample holds about 1,800,000 distinct CDR3 sequences, 28% seen once. Sequencing was performed on blood. This receptor was obtained from a woman in her 30s in good health.

DNA for the CDR3: TGTGCCAGCAGTTTCGGGGGAATTGCTAGCACAGATACGCAGTATTTT. Its translation: CASSFGGIASTDTQYF. The chain links TRBV27 to TRBJ2-3, with D possibly TRBD2 on 6 matching bases. V was pared by 3 bases and J by 0 bases, with 13 bases between. Germline lookup yields CDR1 MNHEY and CDR2 SMNVEV (reference sequence). The CDR3 spans 16 residues.